Each of the 5 T cell receptor beta chains below was sequenced from the same sample in a study of technical replicates of blood from four donors. Assay: immunoSEQ multiplex PCR; the TCRdb copy retains only in-frame clones and omits some. This sample carries 50,000 or so clones, roughly nine tenths of them seen once, and the ten largest clones take roughly 3.9%. Sequenced input: PBMCs. The receptors were sampled from a human donor in good health. Some clones in this sample may be carry-over from other donors' samples.

Only one count was recorded for this clone. The chain links TRBV6-5 to TRBJ1-1; D is ambiguous. This CDR3 comprises 15 residues. Trimming took off 2 bases at V and 0 bases at J, with 10 bases between the two ends. Germline values: CDR1 MNHEY, CDR2 SVGAGI. The CDR3 nucleotides are TGTGCCAGCAGTTACATGAGACATTTGAACACTGAAGCTTTCTTT. Its protein product is CASSYMRHLNTEAFF.

The chain employs TRBV7-2 and TRBJ2-5; 9 bases are shared with TRBD2. The V and J ends lost 1 base and 5 bases, in that order; junction bases with no gene match: 8. Germline-derived CDR1 and CDR2 are SGHTA and FQGNSA. The CDR3 has 16 residues. The CDR3 protein is CASSLEGAGGVETQYF. In nucleotides, the CDR3 is TGTGCCAGCAGCTTAGAAGGAGCGGGGGGCGTTGAGACCCAGTACTTC.

The CDR3 coding sequence is TGTGCCAGCTCGCCCTTCCTGAGCTCCTACGAGCAGTACTTC. Protein sequence: CASSPFLSSYEQYF. The rearrangement joins TRBV7-9 to TRBJ2-7; D remains unclear. The length of the CDR3 is 14 residues. V was cut by 8 bases and J by 0 bases, with 14 bases left in between. Germline-derived CDR1 and CDR2 are SEHNR and FQNEAQ (reference sequence).

The chain carries TRBV7-8 and TRBJ2-7; the match to TRBD2 covers 10 bases. Germline V gene data show CDR1 as SGHVS and CDR2 as FQNEAQ. This CDR3 is built from 16 residues. V was pared by 5 bases and J by 3 bases, with 10 bases of the junction left unmatched. CDR3 DNA: TGTGCCAGCAGCACTCGGACTAGCGGAAGATTCTACGAGCAGTACTTC. Its translation is CASSTRTSGRFYEQYF.

The chain links TRBV9 to TRBJ2-5; possibly TRBD2 for D (6 bases). The CDR3 loop spans 14 amino acids. Trimming cost V 0 bases and J 5 bases, with 11 bases left between them. The germline V gene has CDR1 SGDLS and CDR2 YYNGEE. For the CDR3, the DNA is TGTGCCAGCAGCGTAGCATCGAGCGGGGAGACCCAGTACTTC. Amino acids: CASSVASSGETQYF.